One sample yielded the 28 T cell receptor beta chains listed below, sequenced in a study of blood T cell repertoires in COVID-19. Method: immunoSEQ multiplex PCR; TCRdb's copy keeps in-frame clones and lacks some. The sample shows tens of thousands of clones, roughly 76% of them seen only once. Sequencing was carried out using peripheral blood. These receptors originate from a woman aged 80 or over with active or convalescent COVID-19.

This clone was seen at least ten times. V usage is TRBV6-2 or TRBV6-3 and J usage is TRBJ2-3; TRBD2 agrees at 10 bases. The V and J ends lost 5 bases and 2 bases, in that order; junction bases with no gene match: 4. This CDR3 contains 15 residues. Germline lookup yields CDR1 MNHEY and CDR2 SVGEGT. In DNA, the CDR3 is TGTGCCAGCAGTCAGACTAGCGGGTACACAGATACGCAGTATTTT. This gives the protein CASSQTSGYTDTQYF.

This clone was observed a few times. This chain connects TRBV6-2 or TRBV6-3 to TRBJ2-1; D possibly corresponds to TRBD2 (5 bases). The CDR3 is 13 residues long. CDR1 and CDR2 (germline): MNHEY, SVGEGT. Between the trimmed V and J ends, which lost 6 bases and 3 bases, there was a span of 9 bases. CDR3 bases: TGTGCCAGCAGCCTCCGGGACTACAATGAGCAGTTCTTC. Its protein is CASSLRDYNEQFF.

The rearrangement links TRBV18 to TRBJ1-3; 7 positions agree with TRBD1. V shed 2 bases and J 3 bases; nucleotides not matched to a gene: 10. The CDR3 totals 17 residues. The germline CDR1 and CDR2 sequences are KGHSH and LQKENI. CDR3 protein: CASSPWDSPLVGNTIYF. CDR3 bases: TGTGCCAGCTCACCATGGGACAGCCCTCTGGTTGGAAACACCATATATTTT.

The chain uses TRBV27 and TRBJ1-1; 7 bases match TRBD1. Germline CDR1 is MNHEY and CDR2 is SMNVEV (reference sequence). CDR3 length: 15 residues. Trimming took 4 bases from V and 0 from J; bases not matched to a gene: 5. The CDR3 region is CASSSGTAMNTEAFF. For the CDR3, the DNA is TGTGCCAGCAGTTCCGGGACAGCCATGAACACTGAAGCTTTCTTT.

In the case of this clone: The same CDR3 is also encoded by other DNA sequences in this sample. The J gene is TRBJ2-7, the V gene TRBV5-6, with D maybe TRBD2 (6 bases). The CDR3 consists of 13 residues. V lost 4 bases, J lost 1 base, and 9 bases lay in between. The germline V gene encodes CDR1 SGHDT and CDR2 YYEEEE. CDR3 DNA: TGTGCCAGCAGCGCGGGACCTTCCTACGAGCAGTACTTC. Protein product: CASSAGPSYEQYF.

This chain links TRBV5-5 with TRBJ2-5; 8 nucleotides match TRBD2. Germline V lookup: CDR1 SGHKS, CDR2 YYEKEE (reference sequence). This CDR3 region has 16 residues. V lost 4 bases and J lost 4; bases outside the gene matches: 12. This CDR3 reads CASSRRRAGEAETQYF. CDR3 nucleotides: TGTGCCAGCAGCCGCAGGCGAGCGGGGGAGGCAGAGACCCAGTACTTC.

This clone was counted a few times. The CDR3 DNA sequence: TGTGCCGTAAACAGGGGGCGAAACACTGAAGCTTTCTTT. Translating gives CAVNRGRNTEAFF. The rearrangement uses TRBV19 and TRBJ1-1; TRBD1 agrees at 9 bases. Germline V lookup: CDR1 LNHDA, CDR2 SQIVND (reference sequence). Trimming removed 11 bases from V and 2 bases from J; junction bases left unmatched: 6. This CDR3 has 13 amino acids.

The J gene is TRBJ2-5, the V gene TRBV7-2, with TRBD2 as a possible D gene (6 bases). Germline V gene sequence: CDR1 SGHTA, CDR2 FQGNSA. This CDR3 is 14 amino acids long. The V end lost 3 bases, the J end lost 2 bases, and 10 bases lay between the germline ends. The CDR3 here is CASSFRRGQETQYF. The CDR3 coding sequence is TGTGCCAGCAGCTTCCGGCGGGGACAAGAGACCCAGTACTTC.

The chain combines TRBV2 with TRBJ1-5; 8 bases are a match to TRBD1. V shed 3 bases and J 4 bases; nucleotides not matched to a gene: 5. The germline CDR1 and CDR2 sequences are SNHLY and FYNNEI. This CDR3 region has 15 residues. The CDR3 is CASSDSRDRNQPQHF. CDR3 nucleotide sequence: TGTGCCAGCAGTGACTCCCGGGACAGGAATCAGCCCCAGCATTTT.

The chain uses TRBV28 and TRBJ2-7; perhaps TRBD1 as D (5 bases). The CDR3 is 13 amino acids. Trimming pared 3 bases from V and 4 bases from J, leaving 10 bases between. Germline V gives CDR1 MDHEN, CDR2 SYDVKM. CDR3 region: CASSLYRRYEQYF. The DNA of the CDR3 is TGTGCCAGCAGTTTGTACAGGAGATACGAGCAGTACTTC.

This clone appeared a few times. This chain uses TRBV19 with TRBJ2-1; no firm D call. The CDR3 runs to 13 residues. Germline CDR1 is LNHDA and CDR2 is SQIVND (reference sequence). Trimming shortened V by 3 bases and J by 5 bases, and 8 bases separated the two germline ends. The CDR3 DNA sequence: TGTGCCAGTAGTATTGGCAGGAACAATGAGCAGTTCTTC. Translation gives CASSIGRNNEQFF.

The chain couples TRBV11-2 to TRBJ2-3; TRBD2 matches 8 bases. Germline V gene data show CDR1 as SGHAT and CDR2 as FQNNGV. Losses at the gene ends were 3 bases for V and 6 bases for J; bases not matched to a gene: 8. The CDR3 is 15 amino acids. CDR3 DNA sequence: TGTGCCAGCAGCTTCCTGGCGGGGGGTTATGATACGCAGTATTTT. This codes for CASSFLAGGYDTQYF.

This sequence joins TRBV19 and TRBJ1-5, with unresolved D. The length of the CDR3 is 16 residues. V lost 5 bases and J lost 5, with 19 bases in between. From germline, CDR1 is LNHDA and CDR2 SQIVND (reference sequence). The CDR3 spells CASSPLRGPGDQPQHF. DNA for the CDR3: TGTGCCAGTAGTCCCCTGAGAGGGCCCGGGGATCAGCCCCAGCATTTT.

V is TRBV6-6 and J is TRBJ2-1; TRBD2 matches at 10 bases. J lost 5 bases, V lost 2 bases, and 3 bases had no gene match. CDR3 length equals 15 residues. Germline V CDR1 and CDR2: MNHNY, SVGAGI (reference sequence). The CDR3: CASSYERGGHNEQFF. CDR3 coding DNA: TGTGCCAGCAGTTACGAGCGGGGGGGCCACAATGAGCAGTTCTTC.

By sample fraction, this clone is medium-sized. The CDR3 spells CASSQSSGRDRYGYTF. For the CDR3, the DNA is TGCGCCAGCAGCCAATCCTCGGGGAGGGATCGCTATGGCTACACCTTC. V usage is TRBV4-3 and J usage is TRBJ1-2; D is unclear. The CDR3 is made up of 16 amino acids. Deletions cut 2 bases from V and 4 bases from J, with 17 bases between. Germline V gene data show CDR1 as LGHNA and CDR2 as YSLEER.

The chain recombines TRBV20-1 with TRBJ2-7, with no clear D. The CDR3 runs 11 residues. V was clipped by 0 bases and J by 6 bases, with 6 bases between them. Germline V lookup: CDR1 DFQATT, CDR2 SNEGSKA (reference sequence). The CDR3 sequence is CSARDLPEQYF. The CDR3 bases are TGCAGTGCTAGAGACCTTCCCGAGCAGTACTTC.

In DNA, the CDR3 is TGTGCCAGCAGCCTAGGGGGGGGCGGATCTAGCACAGATACGCAGTATTTT. Encoded protein: CASSLGGGGSSTDTQYF. The rearrangement joins TRBV9 to TRBJ2-3; possible D gene TRBD2, 7 bases. The germline V gene has CDR1 SGDLS and CDR2 YYNGEE. V was shortened by 4 bases and J by 0 bases, with 18 bases between the two germline ends. The CDR3 covers 17 residues.

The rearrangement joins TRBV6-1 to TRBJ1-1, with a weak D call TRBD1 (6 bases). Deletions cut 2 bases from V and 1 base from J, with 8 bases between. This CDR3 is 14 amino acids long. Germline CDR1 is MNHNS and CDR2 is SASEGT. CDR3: CASSETGTNTEAFF. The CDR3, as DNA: TGTGCCAGCAGTGAAACAGGGACGAACACTGAAGCTTTCTTT.

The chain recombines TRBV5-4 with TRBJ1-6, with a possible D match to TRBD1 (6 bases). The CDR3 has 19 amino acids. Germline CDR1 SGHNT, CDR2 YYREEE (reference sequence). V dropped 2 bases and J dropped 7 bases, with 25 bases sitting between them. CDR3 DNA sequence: TGTGCCAGCAGCTTTTGGGACAATGGACCAGACGGGTTCAATTCACCCCTCCACTTT. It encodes CASSFWDNGPDGFNSPLHF.

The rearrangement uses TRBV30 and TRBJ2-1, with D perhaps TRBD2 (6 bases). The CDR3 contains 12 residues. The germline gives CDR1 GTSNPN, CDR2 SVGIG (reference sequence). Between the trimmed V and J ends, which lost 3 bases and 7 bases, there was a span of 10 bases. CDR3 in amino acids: CAWRGTANEQFF. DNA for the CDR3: TGTGCCTGGAGAGGGACTGCAAATGAGCAGTTCTTC.

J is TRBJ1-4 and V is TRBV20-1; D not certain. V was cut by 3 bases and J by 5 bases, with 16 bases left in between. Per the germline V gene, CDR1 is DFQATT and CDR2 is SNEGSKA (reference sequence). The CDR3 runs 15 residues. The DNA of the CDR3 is TGCAGTGCTAGTGTGGGTGCAGGATGGAATGAAAAACTGTTTTTT. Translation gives CSASVGAGWNEKLFF.

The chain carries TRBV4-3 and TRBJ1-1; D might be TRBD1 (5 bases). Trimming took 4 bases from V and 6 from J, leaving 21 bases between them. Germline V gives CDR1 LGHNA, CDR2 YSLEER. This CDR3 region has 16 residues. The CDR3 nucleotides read TGCGCCAGCAGCCGGGGCTATCCTGACAAGGGCGCTGAAGCTTTCTTT. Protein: CASSRGYPDKGAEAFF.

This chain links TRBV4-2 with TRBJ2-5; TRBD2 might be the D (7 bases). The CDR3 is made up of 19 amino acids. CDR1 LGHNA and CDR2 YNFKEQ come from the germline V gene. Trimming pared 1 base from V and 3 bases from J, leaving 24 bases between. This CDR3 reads CASSQGLIRTGGREETQYF. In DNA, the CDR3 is TGTGCCAGCAGCCAAGGTTTAATCCGAACGGGGGGCCGCGAAGAGACCCAGTACTTC.

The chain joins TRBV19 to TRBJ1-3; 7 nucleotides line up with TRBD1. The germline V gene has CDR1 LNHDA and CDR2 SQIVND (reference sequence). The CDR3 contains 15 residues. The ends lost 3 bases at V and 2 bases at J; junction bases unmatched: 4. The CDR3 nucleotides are TGTGCCAGTAGTATGGCACAGGGGCCTGGAAACACCATATATTTT. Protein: CASSMAQGPGNTIYF.

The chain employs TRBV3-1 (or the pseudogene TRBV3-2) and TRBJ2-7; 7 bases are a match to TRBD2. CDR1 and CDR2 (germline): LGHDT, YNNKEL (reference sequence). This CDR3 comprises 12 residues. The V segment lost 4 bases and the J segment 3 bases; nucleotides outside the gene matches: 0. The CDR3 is CASSRGGYEQYF. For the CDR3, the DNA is TGTGCCAGCAGCCGGGGGGGCTACGAGCAGTACTTC.

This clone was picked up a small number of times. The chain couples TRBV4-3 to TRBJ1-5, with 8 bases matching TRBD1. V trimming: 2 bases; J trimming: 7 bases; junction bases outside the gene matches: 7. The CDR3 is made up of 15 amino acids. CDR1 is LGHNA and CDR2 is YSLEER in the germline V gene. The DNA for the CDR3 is TGCGCCAGCAGCCAAAACAGGGGGGGTAAACAGCCCCAGCATTTT. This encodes CASSQNRGGKQPQHF.

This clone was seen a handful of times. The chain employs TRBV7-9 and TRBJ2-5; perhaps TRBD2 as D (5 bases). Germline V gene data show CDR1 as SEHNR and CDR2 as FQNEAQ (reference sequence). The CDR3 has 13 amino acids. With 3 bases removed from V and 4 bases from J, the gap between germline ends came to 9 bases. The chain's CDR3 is CASSFGERETQYF. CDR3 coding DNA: TGTGCCAGCAGCTTCGGGGAGCGAGAGACCCAGTACTTC.

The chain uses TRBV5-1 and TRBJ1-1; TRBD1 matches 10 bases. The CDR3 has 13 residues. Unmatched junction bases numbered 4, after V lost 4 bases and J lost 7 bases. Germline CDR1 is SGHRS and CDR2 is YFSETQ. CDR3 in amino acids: CASSPRDRGEAFF. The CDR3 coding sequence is TGCGCCAGCAGCCCCCGGGACAGGGGTGAAGCTTTCTTT.